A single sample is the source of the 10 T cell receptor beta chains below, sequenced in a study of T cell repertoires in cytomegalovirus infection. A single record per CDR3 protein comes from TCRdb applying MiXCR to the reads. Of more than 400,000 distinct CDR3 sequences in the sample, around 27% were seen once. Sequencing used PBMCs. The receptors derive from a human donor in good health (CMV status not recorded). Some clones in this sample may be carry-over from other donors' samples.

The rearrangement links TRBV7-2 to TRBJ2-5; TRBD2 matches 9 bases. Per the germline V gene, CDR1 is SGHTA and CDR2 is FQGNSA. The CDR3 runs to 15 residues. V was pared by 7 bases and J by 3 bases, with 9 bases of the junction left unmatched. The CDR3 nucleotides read TGTGCCAGCAACAAAATAGCGGGAGCAGAAGAGACCCAGTACTTC. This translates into CASNKIAGAEETQYF.

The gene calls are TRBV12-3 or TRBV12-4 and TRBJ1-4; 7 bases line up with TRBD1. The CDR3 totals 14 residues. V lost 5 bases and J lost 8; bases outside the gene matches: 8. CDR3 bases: TGTGCCAGCAGTCCGTGGCAGGGGGAGGAAAAACTGTTTTTT. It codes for CASSPWQGEEKLFF.

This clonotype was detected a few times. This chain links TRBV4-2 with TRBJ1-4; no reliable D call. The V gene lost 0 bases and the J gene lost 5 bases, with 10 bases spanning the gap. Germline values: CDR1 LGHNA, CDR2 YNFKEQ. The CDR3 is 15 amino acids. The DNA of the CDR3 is TGTGCCAGCAGCCAAGATTTGGGAGGGAATGAAAAACTGTTTTTT. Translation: CASSQDLGGNEKLFF.

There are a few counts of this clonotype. DNA for the CDR3: TGTGCCAGCAGCCGCTACCGTCGGGAGGGGACTGGGGCCAACGTCCTGACTTTC. Its protein is CASSRYRREGTGANVLTF. The chain couples TRBV4-2 to TRBJ2-6; 8 positions match TRBD2. Germline CDR1 reads LGHNA; CDR2 reads YNFKEQ. The CDR3 contains 18 residues. J gave up 2 bases and V 4 bases, and 10 bases lay outside the gene matches.

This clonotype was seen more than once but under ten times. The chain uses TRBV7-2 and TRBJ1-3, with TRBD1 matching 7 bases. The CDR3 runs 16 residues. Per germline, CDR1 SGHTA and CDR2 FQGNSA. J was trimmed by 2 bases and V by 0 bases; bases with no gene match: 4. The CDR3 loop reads CASSLAGTEPGNTIYF. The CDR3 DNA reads TGTGCCAGCAGCTTAGCGGGGACAGAACCTGGAAACACCATATATTTT. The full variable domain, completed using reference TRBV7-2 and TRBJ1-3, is GAGVSQSPSNKVTEKGKDVELRCDPISGHTALYWYRQSLGQGLEFLIYFQGNSAPDKSGLPSDRFSAERTGGSVSTLTIQRTQQEDSAVYLCASSLAGTEPGNTIYFGEGSWLTVV.

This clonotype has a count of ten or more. The CDR3 spells CSATSNYYGYTF. CDR3 in DNA: TGCAGTGCTACGTCGAACTACTATGGCTACACCTTC. The rearrangement uses TRBV20-1 and TRBJ1-2; no definite D call. V was cut by 4 bases and J by 3 bases, with 9 bases left in between. The germline V gene has CDR1 DFQATT and CDR2 SNEGSKA (reference sequence). The length of the CDR3 is 12 residues.

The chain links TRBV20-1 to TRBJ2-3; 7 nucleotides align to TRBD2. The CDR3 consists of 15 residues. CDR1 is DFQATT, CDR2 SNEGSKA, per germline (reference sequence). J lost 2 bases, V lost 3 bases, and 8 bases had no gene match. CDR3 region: CSASPSAGLTDTQYF. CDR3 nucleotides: TGCAGTGCTAGTCCATCAGCGGGACTCACAGATACGCAGTATTTT.

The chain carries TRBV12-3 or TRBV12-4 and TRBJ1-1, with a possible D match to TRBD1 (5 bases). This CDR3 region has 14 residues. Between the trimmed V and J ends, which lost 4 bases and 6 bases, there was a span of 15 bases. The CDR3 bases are TGTGCCAGCAGTTACCAACCGAGGGGAGCTGAAGCTTTCTTT. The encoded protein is CASSYQPRGAEAFF.

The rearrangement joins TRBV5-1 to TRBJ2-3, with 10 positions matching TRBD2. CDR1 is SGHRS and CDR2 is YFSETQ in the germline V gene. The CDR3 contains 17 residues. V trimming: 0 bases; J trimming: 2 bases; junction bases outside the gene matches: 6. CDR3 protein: CASSLVSSGSPTDTQYF. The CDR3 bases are TGCGCCAGCAGCTTGGTGTCTAGCGGGAGCCCCACAGATACGCAGTATTTT.

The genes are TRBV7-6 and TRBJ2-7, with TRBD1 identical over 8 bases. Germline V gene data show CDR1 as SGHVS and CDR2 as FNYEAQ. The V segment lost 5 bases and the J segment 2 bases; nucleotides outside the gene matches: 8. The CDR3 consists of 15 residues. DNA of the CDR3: TGTGCCAGCAGCCAGGGACAGGTGAAACCCTACGAGCAGTACGTC. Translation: CASSQGQVKPYEQYV.